This TCR beta chain derives from a study of immune cell composition in non-small cell lung cancer. Study-level information: Histologic subtype was mainly adenocarcinoma or squamous cell carcinoma.

Normal lung sampling was at least 3 cm from the tumour, as distant as possible. Template was genomic DNA from frozen, unsorted single-cell suspensions. Data came from immunoSEQ multiplex PCR; TCRdb stores just in-frame clones and leaves some out. The sample comprises approximately 1,000 clones, 70% to 80% of which are singletons, and about 20% rests with the top ten. This clone came up a few times. Its antigen is not identified. General study results and limits: No significant correlation existed between pack-years smoked and tumour clonality.

There are 14 residues in the CDR3. CDR1 and CDR2 from the germline V gene are SGDLS and YYNGEE. The V and J ends lost 6 bases and 2 bases, in that order; junction bases with no gene match: 7. Source material: non-adjacent lung tissue. The receptor's source is a human donor with non-small cell lung cancer. The chain combines TRBV9 with TRBJ2-5; 7 positions agree with TRBD1. The CDR3 nucleotides read TGTGCCAGCATCTCCCGGGACAGACAAGAGACCCAGTACTTC. Its translation is CASISRDRQETQYF.